The 13 T cell receptor beta chains listed next were all sequenced from one sample in a study of T cells after yellow fever vaccination. TCRdb ran MiXCR on the 5' RACE reads and lists one entry per CDR3 protein. The table records over 120,000 distinct CDR3 sequences, about 7% of them present only once. The sample was CD4+ T cells sorted from PBMCs, taken 10 days after the yellow fever booster vaccination. These receptors originate from a man aged 25 to 40 who received the YFV17D yellow fever vaccine.

This clonotype was seen at least ten times. The rearrangement links TRBV18 to TRBJ1-2; 9 bases are shared with TRBD1. The germline V gene has CDR1 KGHSH and CDR2 LQKENI. The CDR3 consists of 15 residues. V shed 0 bases, J shed 4 bases, and the junction held 3 bases outside the gene matches. The CDR3 DNA reads TGTGCCAGCTCACCACCCGGGACAGGGCCCTATGGCTACACCTTC. This encodes CASSPPGTGPYGYTF.

This clonotype has a count of ten or more. The rearrangement uses TRBV12-3 or TRBV12-4 and TRBJ2-7; 11 nucleotides line up with TRBD1. After removal of 5 bases from V and 6 bases from J, the junction contained 9 bases not matched to a gene. The CDR3 totals 15 residues. The CDR3 DNA follows: TGTGCCAGCAGTCCCCGGGACAGGGGGGGGAGCGAGCAGTACTTC. Its translation is CASSPRDRGGSEQYF.

Only a few counts were recorded for this clonotype. The gene calls are TRBV20-1 and TRBJ2-1, with 10 nucleotides matching TRBD2. V was clipped by 0 bases and J by 2 bases; unmatched bases: 1. The germline CDR1 and CDR2 sequences are DFQATT and SNEGSKA (reference sequence). The CDR3 has 15 amino acids. The CDR3 coding sequence is TGCAGTGCTAGAGACAGCGGGGGGGCCTACAATGAGCAGTTCTTC. Translated: CSARDSGGAYNEQFF.

This clonotype was detected many times. The chain is built from TRBV20-1 and TRBJ2-7; possibly TRBD2 for D (5 bases). The V and J ends lost 1 base and 1 base respectively, with 14 bases between them. The CDR3 totals 15 residues. Germline V lookup: CDR1 DFQATT, CDR2 SNEGSKA (reference sequence). The CDR3 nucleotides are TGCAGTGCTAGAGTGACGGGAATATGGTCCTACGAGCAGTACTTC. Its protein is CSARVTGIWSYEQYF.

There are many counts of this clonotype. The chain has TRBV9 and TRBJ2-2, with 9 bases fitting TRBD2. The CDR3 length is 16 residues. V gave up 0 bases and J gave up 2 bases; unmatched junction bases: 2. In germline, CDR1 is SGDLS, CDR2 YYNGEE. CDR3 coding DNA: TGTGCCAGCAGCGTAGGGCTAGCGGGAAACACCGGGGAGCTGTTTTTT. It encodes CASSVGLAGNTGELFF.

The rearrangement uses TRBV7-2 and TRBJ2-7; D perhaps matches TRBD1 (6 bases). Trimming pared 5 bases from V and 0 bases from J, leaving 17 bases between. Germline V gene data show CDR1 as SGHTA and CDR2 as FQGNSA. The CDR3 has 16 residues. The CDR3 coding sequence is TGTGCCAGCAGCCAGGCGCGCGGACAGCCCTCCTACGAGCAGTACTTC. Amino acids: CASSQARGQPSYEQYF. Full variable domain (rest looked up from reference TRBV7-2 and TRBJ2-7): GAGVSQSPSNKVTEKGKDVELRCDPISGHTALYWYRQSLGQGLEFLIYFQGNSAPDKSGLPSDRFSAERTGGSVSTLTIQRTQQEDSAVYLCASSQARGQPSYEQYFGPGTRLTVT.

This clonotype came up many times. V usage is TRBV29-1 and J usage is TRBJ2-1, with D unresolved. The germline V and J ends were trimmed by 2 bases and 6 bases, with 11 bases remaining between them. The germline V gene has CDR1 SQVTM and CDR2 ANQGSEA. This CDR3 spans 13 amino acids. DNA for the CDR3: TGCAGCGTTGAAAAGGTCCTGCGCAATGAGCAGTTCTTC. This gives the protein CSVEKVLRNEQFF.

At least ten counts were recorded for this clonotype. The gene calls are TRBV6-5 and TRBJ1-4, with unresolved D. Between the trimmed V and J ends, which lost 0 bases and 8 bases, there was a span of 10 bases. The CDR3 sequence is 14 residues long. The germline gives CDR1 MNHEY, CDR2 SVGAGI. This CDR3 is CASSYSAADEKLFF. The CDR3 region has the DNA TGTGCCAGCAGTTACTCTGCGGCAGACGAAAAACTGTTTTTT.

This clonotype was observed a few times. This chain uses TRBV12-3 or TRBV12-4 with TRBJ2-2, with 9 bases that match TRBD2. This CDR3 spans 16 amino acids. V was clipped by 7 bases and J by 2 bases; unmatched bases: 8. The CDR3 protein is CASTRLAGVNTGELFF. The CDR3 bases are TGTGCCAGCACCCGATTAGCGGGAGTAAACACCGGGGAGCTGTTTTTT.

The chain joins TRBV7-2 to TRBJ2-5; D perhaps matches TRBD2 (5 bases). The ends were cut back, 3 bases at V and 1 base at J, with 9 bases in the middle. Germline assignment: CDR1 SGHTA and CDR2 FQGNSA. The CDR3 runs to 14 residues. The CDR3 is CASSFTGFQETQYF. The CDR3 nucleotides read TGTGCCAGCAGCTTTACGGGATTCCAAGAGACCCAGTACTTC. Based on the CDR3 plus reference TRBV7-2 and TRBJ2-5, the full variable domain is GAGVSQSPSNKVTEKGKDVELRCDPISGHTALYWYRQSLGQGLEFLIYFQGNSAPDKSGLPSDRFSAERTGGSVSTLTIQRTQQEDSAVYLCASSFTGFQETQYFGPGTRLLVL.

The chain combines TRBV5-1 with TRBJ2-5, with D possibly being TRBD1 (6 bases). Germline loops: CDR1 SGHRS, CDR2 YFSETQ. The ends were cut back, 2 bases at V and 0 bases at J, with 8 bases in the middle. The CDR3 extends over 14 amino acids. The CDR3 reads CASSLTGHQETQYF. The CDR3 DNA is TGCGCCAGCAGCTTAACAGGGCACCAAGAGACCCAGTACTTC.

This clonotype was seen ten or more times. This chain connects TRBV7-2 to TRBJ2-1; the D is unclear. The ends were cut back, 2 bases at V and 6 bases at J, with 11 bases in the middle. The length of the CDR3 is 14 residues. Germline V lookup: CDR1 SGHTA, CDR2 FQGNSA. Here the CDR3 reads CASSLSISFNEQFF. Here the CDR3 DNA reads TGTGCCAGCAGCTTATCGATCAGCTTCAATGAGCAGTTCTTC.

This clonotype was seen repeatedly, ten times or more. This chain connects TRBV9 to TRBJ2-2; D remains ambiguous. V was pared by 4 bases and J by 7 bases, with 8 bases between. The CDR3 runs to 12 residues. The germline V gene has CDR1 SGDLS and CDR2 YYNGEE. This CDR3 reads CASSPLVGELFF. CDR3 bases: TGTGCCAGCAGCCCCCTCGTCGGGGAGCTGTTTTTT.